This T cell receptor beta chain was recorded in a study of shared clonotypes between healthy human individuals (dated by TCRdb to 2020 to 2022). Turning to the overall study: A few men and a couple of women, aged 18 to 49 years, made up the cohort. Between about 0.94 and 10 billion PBMCs per donor were obtained by leukapheresis. To estimate repertoire size and how much clonotype sharing occurs between individuals, the study deeply sequenced the blood TCR repertoires of about five healthy adults. Per donor, three plates each were used for CD4 naive and CD4 memory, two for CD8 naive, and one for CD8 memory. Libraries were prepared and TCR repertoires were sequenced by different laboratories using diverse techniques, in order to increase sequencing depth and limit assay-specific biases.

Using the deep immunoSEQ assay, TCR CDR3 regions were amplified from genomic DNA by multiplex PCR. For each cell subset, the extracted genomic DNA was distributed evenly across all wells of several immunoSEQ 96-well plates, and each plate served as one replicate. For sorted subsets, around 200 ng genomic DNA, equal to approximately 30,000 T cell genomes, was loaded into each replicate PCR. Purified libraries were measured with a Qubit 3.0 fluorometer, size-checked on a Bioanalyzer 2100, and measured again with the KAPA Library Quantification kit. Each immunoSEQ 96-well plate was sequenced on its own single-read 150-cycle Illumina NextSeq 550 flow cell. Per the original workflow: Because the immunoSEQ output included only junctional sequences and no quality scores, the filtering could not be the same as the filtering used for full-length reads. To assign V/J genes and CDR3, sequences were annotated against IMGT germline references using PyIR, a Python wrapper for IgBLAST v1.9. Any read was removed if the V/J assignment was weak (E-value above 1e-6), the CDR3 was missing, or the read contained stop codons, out-of-frame junctions, or ambiguous translated residues. A V3J clonotype was defined by an identical inferred V gene, J gene, and CDR3 amino acid sequence. The percentage overlap between two repertoires was calculated by dividing the number of shared unique clonotypes by the size of the smaller repertoire. Richness of each repertoire was evaluated using RTK rarefaction, the Chao1 estimator, and Recon v2.1 estimates of unobserved clonotypes. For all TCRbeta clonotypes obtained by the gDNA method from four donors, generation probabilities were computed with OLGA. What TCRdb holds here is the immuneACCESS table cut down to in-frame rearrangements. Part of the clones is not present; checked against another copy, under half of the missing clones reflect an unresolved V gene, and the others are unexplained. Clone size and the V and J calls come from that table; the DNA yielded D and trimming. The sample profile shows 750,000 to 1,000,000 clones; nearly 95% of them were found once. The ten largest clones represent approximately 25% of the sample.

Paper-wide results and their limitations: Pairwise subsampling indicated that sequencing depth was expected to affect the degree of clonotype sharing among donors. Naive subsets generally had larger estimated clonotype richness than memory subsets. Around 5.4% of naive CD4, roughly 3.5% of naive CD8, around 2.3% of memory CD4, and more than 0.35% of memory CD8 clonotypes were shared across several donors. Because the study included a small number of donors, the genetic and exposure-history diversity represented was limited. Compared with non-shared clonotypes, the clonotypes found in all four sorted-subset donors had higher generation probabilities. Rarefaction of sorted-subset datasets indicated incomplete sequencing despite the large sequencing depth. Sampling was restricted to blood, and TCR repertoires in tissue are likely to differ from TCR repertoires in blood.

CD8 naive samples were CD45RO-negative cells positively selected for CCR7, giving a CD45RA+CCR7+ population that excluded TemRA cells. Healthy HIV-negative adults with no recently reported acute infections or vaccinations were included as donors. Only Caucasian adults living in Nashville, Tennessee, USA were represented among the donors. Blood was obtained by leukapheresis, after which PBMCs were separated by Ficoll-Histopaque density gradient centrifugation and cryopreserved in liquid nitrogen vapor phase. Purity and quantity of every magnetically sorted T cell population were checked by analytical flow cytometry. Each sorted fraction had its genomic DNA isolated and then quantified by UV absorbance on a Nanodrop 2000c. The germline V end is reduced by 3 bases and the J end by 2 bases; junction bases left unmatched: 5. CDR1 is given as SGHTA and CDR2 as FQGNSA, both from the germline V gene. Including cysteine and phenylalanine, the CDR3 has 15 amino acids. Solely the CDR3 DNA is kept, with 45 bases framed from the first base.

Comments on this clone: Its antigen target is currently unknown. Nothing much larger sits one base from this clone, and base qualities are not available.

The specimen was naive CD8+ T cells sorted from blood. Taken with the paper, the label for cell subset or site translates to: CD45RA+CCR7+. The source of this sequence is a man in his thirties or forties in good health. The chain is encoded by TRBV7-2 joined to TRBJ2-3; 7 bases in the middle match TRBD2. The sequenced DNA: TGTGCCAGCAGCTTCGGACTAGAACCCACAGATACGCAGTATTTT. Translation gives CASSFGLEPTDTQYF. The CDR3, completed at both ends by the reference TRBV7-2 and TRBJ2-3 genes, gives the full variable domain GAGVSQSPSNKVTEKGKDVELRCDPISGHTALYWYRQSLGQGLEFLIYFQGNSAPDKSGLPSDRFSAERTGGSVSTLTIQRTQQEDSAVYLCASSFGLEPTDTQYFGPGTRLTVL.